This passage covers 25 T cell receptor beta chains from one sample sequenced in a study of T-cell memory formation after mild COVID-19. In TCRdb, the 5' RACE reads were re-called with MiXCR into one record per CDR3 protein. The table shows 150,000 to 200,000 distinct CDR3 sequences, with about 14% occurring only once. Sample: PBMCs or a T cell subset sorted from them (not recorded which). Source of these receptors: an adult woman who had mild COVID-19 (a few samples of this study predate the infection). Cell type and time point are not known.

In its sample, this clonotype was seen a few times. This chain joins TRBV28 and TRBJ2-1; maybe TRBD2 (6 bases). Germline values: CDR1 MDHEN, CDR2 SYDVKM. The CDR3 is made up of 16 amino acids. Deletions cut 4 bases from V and 10 bases from J, with 23 bases between. For the CDR3, the DNA is TGTGCCAGCAGTTCCGAACTAGCCGAGAGAAGGAGGGAGCAGTTCTTC. Translating gives CASSSELAERRREQFF.

This clonotype was picked up many times. The V call is TRBV12-3 or TRBV12-4, the J call TRBJ2-2; 9 nucleotides line up with TRBD2. The CDR3 length is 15 residues. J gave up 5 bases and V 6 bases, and 7 bases lay outside the gene matches. The CDR3, as DNA: TGTGCCAGCAGGGGACGGCTAGCGGGAACCGGGGAGCTGTTTTTT. Its translation is CASRGRLAGTGELFF.

This clonotype was detected many times. V and J are TRBV6-6 and TRBJ2-7, with 14 bases that match TRBD2. The CDR3 spans 19 residues. Germline V gene data show CDR1 as MNHNY and CDR2 as SVGAGI (reference sequence). V gave up 5 bases and J gave up 2 bases; unmatched junction bases: 14. Written as DNA, the CDR3 is TGTGCCAGCAGTCGTTCCCGCGGGACTAGCGGGAGTCCACCCTACGAGCAGTACTTC. Translation gives CASSRSRGTSGSPPYEQYF.

Ten or more counts support this clonotype. This chain connects TRBV5-1 to TRBJ2-7, with 7 bases fitting TRBD1. Germline V lookup: CDR1 SGHRS, CDR2 YFSETQ. CDR3 length equals 16 residues. The V and J ends lost 5 bases and 4 bases, in that order; junction bases with no gene match: 15. CDR3 sequence (DNA): TGCGCCAGCAGTCACCAGCAAGGGGGCCAACTTTACGAGCAGTACTTC. As protein: CASSHQQGGQLYEQYF.

V and J are TRBV11-3 and TRBJ2-5, with TRBD2 identical over 14 bases. The CDR3 has 17 residues. CDR1 is SGHNT, CDR2 YENEEA, per germline. Trimming cost V 5 bases and J 3 bases; bases outside gene matches: 8. The CDR3 sequence: CASSPRTGLAGEETQYF. CDR3 nucleotides: TGTGCCAGCAGCCCTAGAACGGGACTAGCGGGAGAAGAGACCCAGTACTTC. Complete variable domain (other parts from reference TRBV11-3 and TRBJ2-5): EAGVVQSPRYKIIEKKQPVAFWCNPISGHNTLYWYLQNLGQGPELLIRYENEEAVDDSQLPKDRFSAERLKGVDSTLKIQPAELGDSAVYLCASSPRTGLAGEETQYFGPGTRLLVL.

This clonotype appeared a few times. The chain links TRBV5-1 to TRBJ2-7; 7 bases are a match to TRBD1. The germline V gene encodes CDR1 SGHRS and CDR2 YFSETQ. J was trimmed by 0 bases and V by 3 bases; bases with no gene match: 3. There are 14 residues in the CDR3. In DNA form, the CDR3 reads TGCGCCAGCAGCTCGGGACAGAGCTCCTACGAGCAGTACTTC. Its protein is CASSSGQSSYEQYF.

CDR3 nucleotides: TGTGCCCAATCGCCAGAGAGTGGCTACACCTTC. Translating it yields CAQSPESGYTF. V is TRBV30 and J is TRBJ1-2; no clear D gene. The germline V and J ends were trimmed by 8 bases and 7 bases, with 14 bases remaining between them. Germline loops: CDR1 GTSNPN, CDR2 SVGIG (reference sequence). CDR3 size: 11 residues.

In its sample, this clonotype was seen a few times. The chain uses TRBV20-1 and TRBJ2-7; the D is unclear. Trimming took 7 bases from V and 5 from J, leaving 9 bases between them. This CDR3 has 10 amino acids. Germline loops: CDR1 DFQATT, CDR2 SNEGSKA (reference sequence). The CDR3 loop reads CSVQTHEQYF. As DNA, the CDR3 is TGCAGTGTTCAAACCCACGAGCAGTACTTC.

This clonotype came up a few times. This chain uses TRBV13 with TRBJ2-7, with TRBD1 matching over 7 bases. Losses at the gene ends were 5 bases for V and 0 bases for J; bases not matched to a gene: 13. The CDR3 is 17 amino acids. Germline loops: CDR1 PRHDT, CDR2 FYEKMQ (reference sequence). The CDR3 DNA reads TGTGCCAGCAGCACGTCGACAGGGTTGGGGAGCTCCTACGAGCAGTACTTC. Protein product: CASSTSTGLGSSYEQYF.

This clonotype was counted only a few times. The chain employs TRBV4-3 and TRBJ2-7; 7 nucleotides agree with TRBD2. Germline CDR1 reads LGHNA; CDR2 reads YSLEER. J gave up 0 bases and V 3 bases, and 8 bases lay outside the gene matches. This CDR3 has 16 residues. This CDR3 is CASSHSLASNSYEQYF. In DNA form, the CDR3 reads TGCGCCAGCAGCCATTCACTAGCGAGCAACTCCTACGAGCAGTACTTC.

Points on this clonotype: One end of the junction fails to match germline, which may point to a read error. This chain joins TRBV5-1 and TRBJ1-6; perhaps TRBD1 as D (5 bases). Germline assignment: CDR1 SGHRS and CDR2 YFSETQ. This CDR3 has 16 residues. The CDR3 DNA reads TGCGCCAGCAGCCTCCAGGGTCCCTCCTATAATTCACCCCTCAACTTT. Translation: CASSLQGPSYNSPLNF.

This clonotype occurred a few times. One end of the junction fails to match germline, which may point to a read error. This rearrangement joins TRBV29-1 to TRBJ1-2; D not resolved. Germline CDR1 and CDR2: SQVTM and ANQGSEA. The CDR3 is 8 amino acids. CDR3 residues: CSVRGSTF. The CDR3 DNA reads as TGCAGCGTTCGCGGCTCCACCTTC.

The rearrangement uses TRBV4-1 and TRBJ2-7; D is uncertain. CDR1 is MGHRA, CDR2 YSYEKL, per germline. The CDR3 is made up of 14 amino acids. Between the trimmed V and J ends, which lost 5 bases and 2 bases, there was a span of 13 bases. The CDR3: CASSKQTQTYEQYF. The CDR3 DNA sequence: TGCGCCAGCAGCAAGCAGACGCAAACCTACGAGCAGTACTTC.

The gene calls are TRBV7-9 and TRBJ2-7; D unclear. V shed 0 bases and J shed 2 bases, with 8 bases lying between them. The CDR3 spans 14 residues. From germline, CDR1 is SEHNR and CDR2 FQNEAQ (reference sequence). The CDR3 nucleotides read TGTGCCAGCAGCTTAGCCCAGTCGCCCTACGAGCAGTACTTC. Its translation is CASSLAQSPYEQYF.

This rearrangement joins TRBV7-8 to TRBJ2-3; 8 bases are a match to TRBD2. Germline CDR1 reads SGHVS; CDR2 reads FQNEAQ. V dropped 5 bases and J dropped 0; count of bases not matched to a gene: 1. The CDR3 has 14 amino acids. CDR3 protein: CASSRGRSTDTQYF. The CDR3 nucleotides are TGTGCCAGCAGCCGCGGGAGGAGCACAGATACGCAGTATTTT.

This clonotype was seen more than once but under ten times. The J gene is TRBJ2-7, the V gene TRBV18, with TRBD2 matching over 7 bases. Germline V gives CDR1 KGHSH, CDR2 LQKENI. The V segment lost 1 base and the J segment 6 bases; nucleotides outside the gene matches: 3. CDR3 size: 13 residues. CDR3 loop: CASSPRWEGEQYF. The CDR3 DNA sequence: TGTGCCAGCTCACCACGTTGGGAGGGCGAGCAGTACTTC.

The chain joins TRBV12-3 or TRBV12-4 to TRBJ2-2; TRBD2 agrees at 11 bases. The ends lost 2 bases at V and 1 base at J; junction bases unmatched: 6. The CDR3 consists of 18 residues. In nucleotides, the CDR3 is TGTGCCAGCAGTTTAACTCCACTAGCGGGGGAGAACACCGGGGAGCTGTTTTTT. Residues: CASSLTPLAGENTGELFF.

This clonotype was recorded at least ten times. The rearrangement joins TRBV11-2 to TRBJ2-1; 7 bases are a match to TRBD2. V lost 3 bases and J lost 2; bases outside the gene matches: 7. CDR3 length: 16 amino acids. Germline values: CDR1 SGHAT, CDR2 FQNNGV. CDR3 in amino acids: CASSFTARGAYNEQFF. CDR3 sequence (DNA): TGTGCCAGCAGCTTTACGGCTCGGGGGGCCTACAATGAGCAGTTCTTC.

This clonotype was detected only a few times. The gene calls are TRBV6-6 and TRBJ2-7; D could derive from TRBD1 or TRBD2 (5 bases each). CDR1 is MNHNY and CDR2 is SVGAGI in the germline V gene (reference sequence). V lost 10 bases to trimming and J lost 1 base, with 11 bases between them. The CDR3 runs to 12 residues. CDR3 loop: CATGGQSYEQYF. DNA for the CDR3: TGTGCCACTGGAGGACAATCCTACGAGCAGTACTTC.

This clonotype has a handful of counts. A junction end diverges from the germline sequence, so it may reflect a read error. The chain combines TRBV7-3 with TRBJ2-2, with 8 bases aligning to TRBD2. There are 16 residues in the CDR3. CDR1 is SGHTA, CDR2 FQGTGA, per germline. This CDR3 is CASSSIAGKNPGELFF. CDR3 nucleotides: TGTGCCAGCAGTTCCATAGCGGGGAAGAACCCCGGGGAGCTGTTTTTT.

V usage is TRBV12-3 or TRBV12-4 and J usage is TRBJ1-2; D possibly corresponds to TRBD1 (5 bases). V was pared by 6 bases and J by 4 bases, with 21 bases between. The CDR3 totals 16 residues. DNA for the CDR3: TGTGCCAGCAGCCCCCCGATTAGAACAGGCCTCTATGGCTACACCTTC. It encodes CASSPPIRTGLYGYTF.

This clonotype occurred a few times. This chain connects TRBV4-3 to TRBJ2-7, with a possible D match to TRBD1 (6 bases). Trimming left V 0 bases short and J 3 bases short, with 18 bases between. The CDR3 sequence is 17 residues long. CDR1 and CDR2 from the germline V gene are LGHNA and YSLEER. The DNA for the CDR3 is TGCGCCAGCAGCCAAGATTGGGCGGACAGTGGGGTCTACGAGCAGTACTTC. This encodes CASSQDWADSGVYEQYF.

This clonotype was picked up a small number of times. The chain combines TRBV6-2 or TRBV6-3 with TRBJ2-1, with TRBD1 as a possible D gene (6 bases). Germline values: CDR1 MNHEY, CDR2 SVGEGT. The CDR3 is 12 amino acids. V was shortened by 2 bases and J by 7 bases, with 6 bases between the two germline ends. The CDR3 here is CASSYQGNEQFF. The CDR3 nucleotides read TGTGCCAGCAGTTACCAGGGGAATGAGCAGTTCTTC.

This clonotype was seen more than once but under ten times. The CDR3 spells CATSRERGASYSNQPQHF. DNA of the CDR3: TGTGCCACCAGCAGAGAGAGAGGGGCGAGTTATAGCAATCAGCCCCAGCATTTT. This chain connects TRBV15 to TRBJ1-5; maybe TRBD1 (5 bases). V was cut by 0 bases and J by 0 bases, with 15 bases left in between. The CDR3 has 18 amino acids. CDR1 LNHNV and CDR2 YYDKDF come from the germline V gene (reference sequence).

V is TRBV12-3 or TRBV12-4 and J is TRBJ1-5; D uncertain. Trimming took off 3 bases at V and 7 bases at J, with 13 bases between the two ends. CDR3 length: 14 amino acids. The CDR3 here is CASSLLPGGQPQHF. DNA for the CDR3: TGTGCCAGCAGTTTGTTGCCGGGAGGGCAGCCCCAGCATTTT.